Following are 6 T cell receptor beta chains from one sample sequenced in a study of Ad26.COV2.S vaccination and SARS-CoV-2 variants. This table comes from immunoSEQ multiplex PCR, and its TCRdb copy is limited to in-frame clones, with some not included. The sample yields 400,000 to 500,000 clones, roughly 87% seen once. Treatment indicated: about 20 received Ad26.COV2.S at low or high dose, single or two shots; roughly 5 received placebo; per-sample allocation not given. At day 63 after the first vaccine or placebo injection, samples were drawn. Sequences were derived from peripheral blood, sampled in a trial of Ad26.COV2.S vaccine versus placebo. The receptors shown here come from a person between 18 and 65 years old who received the Ad26.COV2.S COVID-19 vaccine or a placebo.

V and J are TRBV18 and TRBJ1-1, with TRBD1 matching over 11 bases. The ends lost 3 bases at V and 7 bases at J; junction bases unmatched: 4. The CDR3 is 14 residues long. CDR1 is KGHSH and CDR2 is LQKENI in the germline V gene. The CDR3 region has the DNA TGTGCCAGCTCACCGGACAGGGGGCGAGTTGAAGCTTTCTTT. Amino acids: CASSPDRGRVEAFF. Variable domain in full (rest from reference TRBV18 and TRBJ1-1): NAGVMQNPRHLVRRRGQEARLRCSPMKGHSHVYWYRQLPEEGLKFMVYLQKENIIDESGMPKERFSAEFPKEGPSILRIQQVVRGDSAAYFCASSPDRGRVEAFFGQGTRLTVV.

J is TRBJ2-3 and V is TRBV4-3; 8 nucleotides agree with TRBD2. Germline V gene data show CDR1 as LGHNA and CDR2 as YSLEER. Germline trimming cut 4 bases from V and 6 bases from J; bases unmatched to any gene: 21. The CDR3 totals 19 residues. The CDR3 DNA follows: TGCGCCAGCAGCCGTAACATCGAAGCGGGGGCCGGTTTATTCGATACGCAGTATTTT. Amino acids: CASSRNIEAGAGLFDTQYF.

The chain combines TRBV14 with TRBJ2-1, with no clear D. V lost 10 bases, J lost 0 bases, and 16 bases lay in between. The germline CDR1 and CDR2 sequences are SGHDN and FVKESK. This CDR3 region has 15 residues. CDR3 protein: CATSSAPSSYNEQFF. Here the CDR3 DNA reads TGTGCCACCTCTAGTGCCCCCAGCTCCTACAATGAGCAGTTCTTC.

This clone came up once. The chain joins TRBV6-2 or TRBV6-3 to TRBJ2-2, with D uncertain. The V end lost 2 bases, the J end lost 5 bases, and 9 bases lay between the germline ends. Germline V gene data show CDR1 as MNHEY and CDR2 as SVGEGT. The CDR3 extends over 14 amino acids. Written as DNA, the CDR3 is TGTGCCAGCAGTTACGATGGGGATACCGGGGAGCTGTTTTTT. Its translation: CASSYDGDTGELFF.

V is TRBV7-2 and J is TRBJ2-5; 9 positions match TRBD2. J gave up 0 bases and V 1 base, and 9 bases lay outside the gene matches. The CDR3 has 18 amino acids. The V gene's germline CDR1 is SGHTA and CDR2 FQGNSA. CDR3 sequence: CASSLVASLAGDQETQYF. As DNA, the CDR3 is TGTGCCAGCAGCTTAGTGGCATCTTTAGCGGGGGACCAAGAGACCCAGTACTTC.

The chain employs TRBV13 and TRBJ2-7; D is ambiguous. Germline values: CDR1 PRHDT, CDR2 FYEKMQ (reference sequence). The CDR3 runs to 12 residues. V lost 5 bases and J lost 2, with 7 bases in between. The CDR3 here is CASSRQTYEQYF. Written as DNA, the CDR3 is TGTGCCAGCAGCCGACAAACCTACGAGCAGTACTTC.